Presented here are 20 T cell receptor beta chains from one specimen sequenced in a study of technical replicates of blood from several donors. Assay used: immunoSEQ multiplex PCR; TCRdb lists only in-frame clones, some missing. The table records around 70,000 clones, over 85% of them present only once. Sequencing input: T cells isolated from PBMCs. The receptors were sampled from a human donor in good health.

The V call is TRBV7-2, the J call TRBJ2-7; the match to TRBD1 covers 7 bases. CDR1 SGHTA and CDR2 FQGNSA come from the germline V gene. V lost 5 bases and J lost 4; bases outside the gene matches: 8. The CDR3 runs to 14 residues. CDR3 protein: CASSLAGTVYEQYF. The CDR3 DNA sequence: TGTGCCAGCAGCCTCGCAGGGACAGTTTACGAGCAGTACTTC.

This clone was counted a single time. The CDR3 spells CASSLRTGAGNTIYF. The CDR3 bases are TGTGCCAGCAGCTTGAGGACAGGGGCAGGAAACACCATATATTTT. This chain joins TRBV7-9 and TRBJ1-3, with TRBD1 matching over 9 bases. The CDR3 sequence is 15 residues long. The V and J ends lost 3 bases and 4 bases, in that order; junction bases with no gene match: 4. Germline loops: CDR1 SEHNR, CDR2 FQNEAQ (reference sequence). The variable domain in full, completed from reference TRBV7-9 and TRBJ1-3, reads DTGVSQNPRHKITKRGQNVTFRCDPISEHNRLYWYRQTLGQGPEFLTYFQNEAQLEKSRLLSDRFSAERPKGSFSTLEIQRTEQGDSAMYLCASSLRTGAGNTIYFGEGSWLTVV.

This chain joins TRBV5-8 and TRBJ2-5; TRBD1 might be the D (5 bases). This CDR3 spans 13 amino acids. CDR1 and CDR2 from the germline V gene are SGHTS and YDEGEE. V lost 4 bases, J lost 4 bases, and 11 bases lay in between. The CDR3 DNA is TGTGCCAGCAGCCTGAAGGGGTTAGAGACCCAGTACTTC. Encoded protein: CASSLKGLETQYF.

The CDR3 region has the DNA TGTGCCAGCAGTGGGACAGTGAACACTGAAGCTTTCTTT. Its protein product is CASSGTVNTEAFF. V is TRBV6-1 and J is TRBJ1-1, with D possibly being TRBD1 (6 bases). The germline V gene encodes CDR1 MNHNS and CDR2 SASEGT. The CDR3 contains 13 residues. The V gene lost 4 bases and the J gene lost 0 bases, with 6 bases spanning the gap.

The genes are TRBV19 and TRBJ2-1; no clear D. In germline, CDR1 is LNHDA, CDR2 SQIVND (reference sequence). This CDR3 is built from 16 residues. Trimming pared 2 bases from V and 0 bases from J, leaving 11 bases between. As DNA, the CDR3 is TGTGCCAGTAGTATACATTTCCCCAGCTCCTACAATGAGCAGTTCTTC. This codes for CASSIHFPSSYNEQFF.

This sequence joins TRBV11-2 and TRBJ1-4; possible D gene TRBD1, 5 bases. This CDR3 spans 14 amino acids. Germline loops: CDR1 SGHAT, CDR2 FQNNGV. Deletions cut 5 bases from V and 7 bases from J, with 14 bases between. CDR3: CASSPAGTLEKLFF. The CDR3 DNA reads as TGTGCCAGCAGCCCCGCCGGGACTCTTGAAAAACTGTTTTTT.

The chain combines TRBV27 with TRBJ2-7; 10 bases are a match to TRBD2. The CDR3 runs 14 residues. The germline V gene has CDR1 MNHEY and CDR2 SMNVEV (reference sequence). Trimming took 4 bases from V and 6 from J; bases not matched to a gene: 6. The CDR3, as DNA: TGTGCCAGCAGTTCGGGACTAGCGACGGGCGAGCAGTACTTC. As protein: CASSSGLATGEQYF.

This chain links TRBV9 with TRBJ1-5, with D tentatively TRBD1 (5 bases). Germline loops: CDR1 SGDLS, CDR2 YYNGEE. This CDR3 has 15 residues. The ends were cut back, 0 bases at V and 2 bases at J, with 9 bases in the middle. The DNA of the CDR3 is TGTGCCAGCAGCGTAGAGGGGTATGGCAATCAGCCCCAGCATTTT. It encodes CASSVEGYGNQPQHF.

The chain has TRBV5-6 and TRBJ2-7; perhaps TRBD1 as D (6 bases). The CDR3 is made up of 13 amino acids. V shed 1 base and J shed 6 bases, with 11 bases lying between them. Germline V gives CDR1 SGHDT, CDR2 YYEEEE. For the CDR3, the DNA is TGTGCCAGCAGCTTGTCAGGGGCGGTCGAGCAGTACTTC. As protein: CASSLSGAVEQYF. Looking up the rest from reference TRBV5-6 and TRBJ2-7 gives the full variable domain: DAGVTQSPTHLIKTRGQQVTLRCSPKSGHDTVSWYQQALGQGPQFIFQYYEEEERQRGNFPDRFSGHQFPNYSSELNVNALLLGDSALYLCASSLSGAVEQYFGPGTRLTVT.

This rearrangement joins TRBV7-8 to TRBJ1-1, with 10 bases that match TRBD1. The CDR3 is 17 residues long. CDR1 and CDR2 from the germline V gene are SGHVS and FQNEAQ. V lost 5 bases and J lost 0; bases outside the gene matches: 9. This chain's CDR3 is CASSARDRGKVNTEAFF. The CDR3 bases are TGTGCCAGCAGCGCCCGGGACAGGGGAAAGGTGAACACTGAAGCTTTCTTT.

The chain employs TRBV19 and TRBJ2-1; the D gene is possibly TRBD1 (5 bases). There are 13 residues in the CDR3. Per germline, CDR1 LNHDA and CDR2 SQIVND (reference sequence). Trimming cost V 3 bases and J 10 bases, with 13 bases left between them. CDR3 sequence (DNA): TGTGCCAGTAGTATTGCTCCAAGGGGAGAGCAGTTCTTC. Translation gives CASSIAPRGEQFF.

The chain joins TRBV5-8 to TRBJ1-5; D remains ambiguous. Trimming took 4 bases from V and 5 from J, leaving 16 bases between them. This CDR3 spans 15 amino acids. Germline CDR1 is SGHTS and CDR2 is YDEGEE. In nucleotides, the CDR3 is TGTGCCAGCAGCGCGCGACTGGTCCGGGATCAGCCCCAGCATTTT. As protein: CASSARLVRDQPQHF.

The rearrangement links TRBV28 to TRBJ2-1; 11 bases are shared with TRBD2. CDR3 length: 14 amino acids. Per the germline V gene, CDR1 is MDHEN and CDR2 is SYDVKM. Losses at the gene ends were 10 bases for V and 4 bases for J; bases not matched to a gene: 6. CDR3 region: CATRLAGGYNEQFF. DNA of the CDR3: TGTGCCACCCGTCTAGCGGGAGGTTACAATGAGCAGTTCTTC.

The chain couples TRBV30 to TRBJ1-1; D not certain. Looked up from germline, CDR1 is GTSNPN and CDR2 is SVGIG (reference sequence). Trimming cost V 4 bases and J 4 bases, with 10 bases left between them. This CDR3 region has 12 residues. The CDR3 reads CAWTRGSTEAFF. The CDR3 coding sequence is TGTGCCTGGACCCGCGGGAGCACTGAAGCTTTCTTT.

The chain carries TRBV7-9 and TRBJ2-2, with D perhaps matching TRBD2 (6 bases). Germline CDR1 and CDR2: SEHNR and FQNEAQ (reference sequence). With 3 bases removed from V and 2 bases from J, the gap between germline ends came to 13 bases. The CDR3 is 16 amino acids. The CDR3 here is CASSFTWRENTGELFF. For the CDR3, the DNA is TGTGCCAGCAGCTTTACATGGAGGGAAAACACCGGGGAGCTGTTTTTT. The entire variable domain, with the rest obtained from reference TRBV7-9 and TRBJ2-2, is as follows: DTGVSQNPRHKITKRGQNVTFRCDPISEHNRLYWYRQTLGQGPEFLTYFQNEAQLEKSRLLSDRFSAERPKGSFSTLEIQRTEQGDSAMYLCASSFTWRENTGELFFGEGSRLTVL.

The chain carries TRBV5-4 and TRBJ2-7; TRBD1 matches 10 bases. The CDR3 has 14 amino acids. The junction had 8 bases not matched to a gene; V was cut back by 4 bases and J by 7 bases. Germline CDR1 is SGHNT and CDR2 is YYREEE (reference sequence). This CDR3 reads CASSVDRGYREQYF. Here the CDR3 DNA reads TGTGCCAGCAGCGTGGACAGGGGGTATAGGGAGCAGTACTTC.

This rearrangement joins TRBV19 to TRBJ2-3, with TRBD1 matching 9 bases. Trimming removed 3 bases from V and 5 bases from J; junction bases left unmatched: 6. Germline V CDR1 and CDR2: LNHDA, SQIVND (reference sequence). This CDR3 region has 15 residues. The CDR3: CASSIGDRVIDTQYF. Here the CDR3 DNA reads TGTGCCAGTAGTATCGGGGACAGGGTCATAGATACGCAGTATTTT.

DNA of the CDR3: TGTGCCAGCAGTTTTCTCGAGAGCGGCACAGATACGCAGTATTTT. Protein sequence: CASSFLESGTDTQYF. The J gene is TRBJ2-3, the V gene TRBV27, with D hard to call. The CDR3 totals 15 residues. Germline V CDR1 and CDR2: MNHEY, SMNVEV (reference sequence). V was shortened by 3 bases and J by 1 base, with 11 bases between the two germline ends.

As concerns this clone: A read error may produce the germline difference seen at one junction end. The chain recombines TRBV7-7 with TRBJ2-3, with 9 bases that match TRBD1. This CDR3 has 12 residues. Germline V CDR1 and CDR2: SSHAT, FNYEAQ (reference sequence). Here the CDR3 reads CASSPGTGTQYF. The DNA of the CDR3 is TGTGCTAGCAGTCCCGGGACAGGGACGCAGTATTTT. Using reference TRBV7-7 and TRBJ2-3 for the parts outside the CDR3, the full variable domain is GAGVSQSPRYKVTKRGQDVTLRCDPISSHATLYWYQQALGQGPEFLTYFNYEAQPDKSGLPSDRFSAERPEGSISTLTIQRTEQRDSAMYRCASSPGTGTQYFGPGTRLTVL.

This chain uses TRBV28 with TRBJ2-7; TRBD1 matches 9 bases. V trimming: 6 bases; J trimming: 0 bases; junction bases outside the gene matches: 6. From germline, CDR1 is MDHEN and CDR2 SYDVKM. The CDR3 consists of 15 residues. CDR3 nucleotide sequence: TGTGCCAGCAGCCCCGGGACAGGGATCTCCTACGAGCAGTACTTC. It yields the protein CASSPGTGISYEQYF. The variable domain in full, with the rest retrieved from reference TRBV28 and TRBJ2-7, is DVKVTQSSRYLVKRTGEKVFLECVQDMDHENMFWYRQDPGLGLRLIYFSYDVKMKEKGDIPEGYSVSREKKERFSLILESASTNQTSMYLCASSPGTGISYEQYFGPGTRLTVT.